This TCR beta chain was recovered during a study of identical twins. This CDR3 contains 15 residues. Germline CDR1 DFQATT, CDR2 SNEGSKA (reference sequence). Trimming took 6 bases from V and 4 from J, leaving 19 bases between them. TCRdb itself ran the 5' RACE reads through MiXCR, one entry per CDR3 protein. Of around 1.7 million distinct CDR3 sequences listed, 32% were seen once; the top ten hold about 0.3%. The sequence derives from a newborn girl in good health. This chain connects TRBV20-1 to TRBJ1-3, with TRBD1 as a possible D gene (6 bases). Material: cord blood. The CDR3 DNA reads as TGCAGTGCGAGACTGACAGGTGCCCCGGGAAACACCATATATTTT. Amino acid sequence: CSARLTGAPGNTIYF.